The next 28 T cell receptor beta chains were all read from a single sample in a study of shared T cell receptors in the human thymus. Measured with immunoSEQ multiplex PCR; TCRdb has only the in-frame clones, and not every one. The table includes hundreds of thousands of clones, just under 95% detected once. Input material: thymocytes. The source is a human donor.

The chain recombines TRBV18 with TRBJ2-7, with TRBD1 as a possible D gene (5 bases). This CDR3 contains 18 residues. Deletions cut 4 bases from V and 2 bases from J, with 24 bases between. Germline values: CDR1 KGHSH, CDR2 LQKENI. DNA of the CDR3: TGTGCCAGCTCACTTCACGACCCGGACATCCTAACTCCCTACGAGCAGTACTTC. Protein: CASSLHDPDILTPYEQYF.

This sequence joins TRBV29-1 and TRBJ1-2, with TRBD1 matching 8 bases. Losses at the gene ends were 0 bases for V and 4 bases for J; bases not matched to a gene: 10. The CDR3 contains 16 residues. The germline V gene encodes CDR1 SQVTM and CDR2 ANQGSEA. In nucleotides, the CDR3 is TGCAGCGTTGAAGATAATCGGACAGGGTTGACCTATGGCTACACCTTC. Protein sequence: CSVEDNRTGLTYGYTF.

The chain joins TRBV7-3 to TRBJ1-2; tentative D call: TRBD1 (6 bases). Germline loops: CDR1 SGHTA, CDR2 FQGTGA. The V and J ends lost 2 bases and 6 bases respectively, with 10 bases between them. The CDR3 spans 13 residues. CDR3 nucleotide sequence: TGTGCCAGCAGCTTAGCTACAGGGCATGGCTACACCTTC. Protein sequence: CASSLATGHGYTF.

This CDR3 is CASSQALVYEQYF. The CDR3, as DNA: TGTGCCAGCAGCCAGGCCCTTGTCTACGAGCAGTACTTC. This chain links TRBV14 with TRBJ2-7; D not resolved. In germline, CDR1 is SGHDN, CDR2 FVKESK. The CDR3 runs 13 residues. Trimming removed 3 bases at V and 3 bases at J, with 9 bases between.

The chain has TRBV5-1 and TRBJ1-1; D uncertain. Trimming removed 4 bases at V and 1 base at J, with 14 bases between. This CDR3 spans 15 amino acids. Germline V gene lookup returns CDR1 SGHRS and CDR2 YFSETQ. The CDR3 bases are TGCGCCAGCAGCCGGACGACACCCTCGAACACTGAAGCTTTCTTT. Translated, it gives CASSRTTPSNTEAFF.

The CDR3 region has the DNA TGTGCCAGCAGTTACGGGCGGGAGGGTATCGAGCAGTACTTC. Amino acids: CASSYGREGIEQYF. J is TRBJ2-7 and V is TRBV6-5; the match to TRBD2 covers 9 bases. CDR3 size: 14 residues. Germline V CDR1 and CDR2: MNHEY, SVGAGI. Trimming at V came to 2 bases and at J to 6 bases, leaving 5 bases not matched to a gene.

The table lists this clone with a few counts. V and J are TRBV18 and TRBJ1-2; D is unresolved. V was shortened by 0 bases and J by 7 bases, with 18 bases between the two germline ends. Germline V gene sequence: CDR1 KGHSH, CDR2 LQKENI. The CDR3 covers 16 residues. CDR3 loop: CASSPPFTGKAVGYTF. As DNA, the CDR3 is TGTGCCAGCTCACCACCATTCACGGGGAAGGCTGTTGGCTACACCTTC.

The rearrangement joins TRBV19 to TRBJ2-1; maybe TRBD2 (6 bases). The V gene lost 11 bases and the J gene lost 0 bases, with 20 bases spanning the gap. The CDR3 covers 16 residues. Germline loops: CDR1 LNHDA, CDR2 SQIVND (reference sequence). In DNA, the CDR3 is TGTGCCTCCCTCCCCACCCACGGGAGCTCCTACAATGAGCAGTTCTTC. Its translation is CASLPTHGSSYNEQFF.

The gene calls are TRBV19 and TRBJ2-3; possibly TRBD2 for D (6 bases). The ends were cut back, 6 bases at V and 0 bases at J, with 22 bases in the middle. The germline V gene has CDR1 LNHDA and CDR2 SQIVND (reference sequence). The CDR3 contains 18 residues. As DNA, the CDR3 is TGTGCCAGTAGCCCGGGTTGGGGGAGGCCCCTTAGCACAGATACGCAGTATTTT. Its protein is CASSPGWGRPLSTDTQYF.

This clone appeared once. The chain joins TRBV13 to TRBJ2-1, with 9 nucleotides matching TRBD2. The CDR3 length is 18 residues. Per germline, CDR1 PRHDT and CDR2 FYEKMQ (reference sequence). V shed 3 bases and J 0 bases; nucleotides not matched to a gene: 9. In nucleotides, the CDR3 is TGTGCCAGCAGCTTTTGGCGGGAGGGCCCGATCTCCTACAATGAGCAGTTCTTC. Translation gives CASSFWREGPISYNEQFF.

The rearrangement uses TRBV27 and TRBJ2-7; unclear D gene. CDR3 length: 12 amino acids. Germline V CDR1 and CDR2: MNHEY, SMNVEV (reference sequence). The V end was cut by 8 bases, the J end by 3 bases, with 11 bases between. The CDR3 region is CASLSPHYEQYF. The CDR3 nucleotides read TGTGCCAGCCTTTCCCCCCACTACGAGCAGTACTTC.

The chain carries TRBV28 and TRBJ1-3, with D perhaps TRBD1 (5 bases). CDR1 and CDR2 from the germline V gene are MDHEN and SYDVKM. CDR3 length: 14 residues. V was cut by 8 bases and J by 0 bases, with 11 bases left in between. CDR3 bases: TGTGCCAGCGATCCGGGGACCTCTGGAAACACCATATATTTT. It yields the protein CASDPGTSGNTIYF.

The chain joins TRBV10-3 to TRBJ2-1; the D gene is possibly TRBD2 (6 bases). There are 14 residues in the CDR3. V lost 6 bases to trimming and J lost 8 bases, with 17 bases between them. CDR1 and CDR2 from the germline V gene are ENHRY and SYGVKD. CDR3 bases: TGTGCCATCAGGCCTGGGGGAGGCCGGGATGAGCAGTTCTTC. This codes for CAIRPGGGRDEQFF.

The chain uses TRBV19 and TRBJ2-1; 11 bases match TRBD2. The CDR3 extends over 15 amino acids. Germline-derived CDR1 and CDR2 are LNHDA and SQIVND (reference sequence). The junction had 6 bases not matched to a gene; V was cut back by 3 bases and J by 8 bases. The CDR3 nucleotides read TGTGCCAGTAGTATTTCTAGCGGGAGGACCGATGAGCAGTTCTTC. Translated, it gives CASSISSGRTDEQFF. The complete variable domain, with remaining parts taken from reference TRBV19 and TRBJ2-1, reads DGGITQSPKYLFRKEGQNVTLSCEQNLNHDAMYWYRQDPGQGLRLIYYSQIVNDFQKGDIAEGYSVSREKKESFPLTVTSAQKNPTAFYLCASSISSGRTDEQFFGPGTRLTVL.

This rearrangement joins TRBV5-1 to TRBJ1-2; D perhaps matches TRBD1 (6 bases). Germline CDR1 is SGHRS and CDR2 is YFSETQ. The CDR3 sequence is 12 residues long. V was pared by 4 bases and J by 4 bases, with 8 bases between. The CDR3 DNA sequence: TGCGCCAGCAGCCGGGACATCTATGGCTACACCTTC. Protein: CASSRDIYGYTF.

This chain joins TRBV18 and TRBJ1-5; maybe TRBD1 (5 bases). Trimming shortened V by 4 bases and J by 1 base, and 11 bases separated the two germline ends. Looked up from germline, CDR1 is KGHSH and CDR2 is LQKENI. This CDR3 is 15 amino acids long. The CDR3 is CASSLLGDSNQPQHF. CDR3 DNA sequence: TGTGCCAGCTCACTCCTTGGGGACAGCAATCAGCCCCAGCATTTT.

This sequence joins TRBV29-1 and TRBJ2-1; D gene uncertain. Trimming removed 5 bases at V and 0 bases at J, with 8 bases between. The germline V gene encodes CDR1 SQVTM and CDR2 ANQGSEA. The CDR3 sequence is 13 residues long. This CDR3 reads CSVNRGSYNEQFF. For the CDR3, the DNA is TGCAGCGTTAACCGCGGCTCCTACAATGAGCAGTTCTTC.

V is TRBV5-5 and J is TRBJ2-6; D may match TRBD1 or TRBD2 (5 bases each). V lost 2 bases and J lost 0, with 15 bases in between. The CDR3 spans 18 residues. Germline V gene data show CDR1 as SGHKS and CDR2 as YYEKEE (reference sequence). The CDR3 loop reads CASSFRDRHSSGANVLTF. CDR3 nucleotides: TGTGCCAGCAGCTTCCGGGACCGCCATAGCTCTGGGGCCAACGTCCTGACTTTC.

The chain joins TRBV11-3 to TRBJ2-7, with D possibly being TRBD1 (6 bases). The CDR3 has 16 amino acids. CDR1 is SGHNT, CDR2 YENEEA, per germline. V lost 5 bases, J lost 5 bases, and 22 bases lay in between. The CDR3 coding sequence is TGTGCCAGCAGCGTCAGCCCGATGGACAGTCTCCACGAGCAGTACTTC. It is translated as CASSVSPMDSLHEQYF. Supplemented by reference TRBV11-3 and TRBJ2-7, the full variable domain reads EAGVVQSPRYKIIEKKQPVAFWCNPISGHNTLYWYLQNLGQGPELLIRYENEEAVDDSQLPKDRFSAERLKGVDSTLKIQPAELGDSAVYLCASSVSPMDSLHEQYFGPGTRLTVT.

The genes are TRBV6-4 and TRBJ1-5; D ambiguous. V was cut by 3 bases and J by 3 bases, with 9 bases left in between. The CDR3 totals 14 residues. The germline CDR1 and CDR2 sequences are MRHNA and SNTAGT. The CDR3 is CASSDRAANQPQHF. The DNA of the CDR3 is TGTGCCAGCAGTGATAGGGCGGCCAATCAGCCCCAGCATTTT.

The chain combines TRBV28 with TRBJ1-5; possibly TRBD1 for D (5 bases). The V end was cut by 2 bases, the J end by 5 bases, with 16 bases between. This CDR3 contains 16 residues. Germline lookup yields CDR1 MDHEN and CDR2 SYDVKM. The CDR3 region has the DNA TGTGCCAGCAGTTTACGGGGGAAGACGGCTCATCAGCCCCAGCATTTT. Amino acid sequence: CASSLRGKTAHQPQHF.

The chain employs TRBV29-1 and TRBJ1-1, with a tentative D call TRBD1 (6 bases). Germline V lookup: CDR1 SQVTM, CDR2 ANQGSEA. The V and J ends lost 7 bases and 2 bases respectively, with 17 bases between them. CDR3 length equals 14 residues. CDR3 nucleotide sequence: TGCAGCGGGGGGAAAGGACAGCTAAACACTGAAGCTTTCTTT. Translation gives CSGGKGQLNTEAFF.

The chain couples TRBV11-2 to TRBJ1-2, with a weak D call TRBD1 (6 bases). Germline CDR1 reads SGHAT; CDR2 reads FQNNGV. The CDR3 contains 14 residues. V was shortened by 2 bases and J by 4 bases, with 11 bases between the two germline ends. DNA for the CDR3: TGTGCCAGCAGCTTATTGGGGGCTGGCTATGGCTACACCTTC. Its protein product is CASSLLGAGYGYTF.

The chain has TRBV10-3 and TRBJ1-5; D might be TRBD1 (6 bases). CDR1 and CDR2 from the germline V gene are ENHRY and SYGVKD. CDR3 length: 16 amino acids. The germline V and J ends were trimmed by 2 bases and 0 bases, with 11 bases remaining between them. The CDR3 region is CAISEGTGLSNQPQHF. For the CDR3, the DNA is TGTGCCATCAGTGAGGGTACAGGGCTTAGCAATCAGCCCCAGCATTTT.

This clone was observed a single time. This chain's CDR3 is CASSSRDRGMNTEAFF. The CDR3 DNA is TGTGCCAGCAGTTCCCGGGACAGGGGGATGAACACTGAAGCTTTCTTT. The rearrangement joins TRBV6-6 to TRBJ1-1; TRBD1 agrees at 11 bases. Trimming at V came to 4 bases and at J to 0 bases, leaving 4 bases not matched to a gene. The CDR3 extends over 16 amino acids. The V gene's germline CDR1 is MNHNY and CDR2 SVGAGI (reference sequence).

The sample holds one count of this clone. CDR3 amino acids: CASSQENRSRWRDSGLRVNTEAFF. CDR3 nucleotide sequence: TGTGCCAGCAGCCAAGAGAATCGATCCCGCTGGCGGGACTCGGGATTGCGCGTGAACACTGAAGCTTTCTTT. This chain uses TRBV4-2 with TRBJ1-1; TRBD1 is a possible D gene (5 bases). This CDR3 is 24 amino acids long. CDR1 and CDR2 from the germline V gene are LGHNA and YNFKEQ. V was trimmed by 0 bases and J by 0 bases, leaving 35 bases between them.

The chain has TRBV11-2 and TRBJ1-3; D is unresolved. The CDR3 runs 15 residues. Trimming shortened V by 1 base and J by 0 bases, and 7 bases separated the two germline ends. CDR1 is SGHAT and CDR2 is FQNNGV in the germline V gene. CDR3 nucleotide sequence: TGTGCCAGCAGCTTAGCCAGTCCCTCTGGAAACACCATATATTTT. Protein product: CASSLASPSGNTIYF. The variable domain in full, with the rest retrieved from reference TRBV11-2 and TRBJ1-3, is EAGVAQSPRYKIIEKRQSVAFWCNPISGHATLYWYQQILGQGPKLLIQFQNNGVVDDSQLPKDRFSAERLKGVDSTLKIQPAKLEDSAVYLCASSLASPSGNTIYFGEGSWLTVV.

This sequence joins TRBV2 and TRBJ1-3; unclear D gene. Germline assignment: CDR1 SNHLY and CDR2 FYNNEI. The CDR3 consists of 15 residues. The V end was cut by 4 bases, the J end by 0 bases, with 10 bases between. The CDR3 DNA sequence: TGTGCCAGCAGTGGGGTAAAAAGCTCTGGAAACACCATATATTTT. Amino acids: CASSGVKSSGNTIYF.